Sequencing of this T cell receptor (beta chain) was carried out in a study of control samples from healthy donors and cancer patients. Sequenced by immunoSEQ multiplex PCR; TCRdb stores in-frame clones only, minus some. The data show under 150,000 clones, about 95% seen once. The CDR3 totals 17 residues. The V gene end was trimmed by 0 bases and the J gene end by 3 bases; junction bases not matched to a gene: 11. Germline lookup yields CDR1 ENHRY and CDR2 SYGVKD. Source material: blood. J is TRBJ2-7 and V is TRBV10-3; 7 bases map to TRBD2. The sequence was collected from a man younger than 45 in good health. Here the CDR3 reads CAISESKGERGYYEQYF. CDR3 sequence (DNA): TGTGCCATCAGTGAGTCGAAAGGGGAGCGGGGCTACTACGAGCAGTACTTC.